A selection of T cell receptor beta chains follows, all from one sample in a study of cytomegalovirus exposure and HLA in healthy donors. TCRdb's table, derived via immunoSEQ multiplex PCR, lists solely in-frame clones and lacks some. In the table there are 140,000 to 150,000 clones, about 79% of which are singletons. The specimen was PBMCs. All receptors come from a woman aged 25 to 39 in good health and CMV-seronegative. CDR3s include the opening cysteine and the closing phenylalanine or tryptophan. D genes are given only for firm matches. Rows may omit the clone size; those that give it use once, few, many or a size class.

len,v_gene,abundance,j_gene,d_gene,CDR3aa,CDR3nt
17,TRBV18,few,TRBJ2-1,NA,CASSPSLAGLTYNEQFF,TGTGCCAGCTCACCCAGTTTGGCAGGTCTTACCTACAATGAGCAGTTCTTC
15,TRBV30,NA,TRBJ2-1,TRBD2,CAWTVGTSGANEQFF,TGTGCCTGGACAGTAGGGACTAGCGGGGCCAATGAGCAGTTCTTC
14,TRBV30,NA,TRBJ1-5,NA,CAWGIAGSNQPQHF,TGTGCCTGGGGGATCGCAGGGAGCAATCAGCCCCAGCATTTT
15,TRBV5-6,NA,TRBJ2-3,TRBD1,CASSLVGTGTDTQYF,TGTGCCAGCAGCTTGGTGGGGACAGGGACAGATACGCAGTATTTT
13,TRBV9,NA,TRBJ1-1,NA,CASSVGAGTEAFF,TGTGCCAGCAGCGTAGGGGCAGGGACTGAAGCTTTCTTT
15,TRBV2,few,TRBJ1-2,NA,CATTNPDRFNYGYTF,TGTGCCACGACCAACCCAGACAGGTTCAACTATGGCTACACCTTC
13,TRBV5-6,NA,TRBJ1-5,NA,CASSSGLDQPQHF,TGTGCCAGCAGCTCAGGGCTTGATCAGCCCCAGCATTTT
14,TRBV7-6,NA,TRBJ1-2,NA,CASSLLPDTTGYTF,TGTGCCAGCAGCTTACTACCGGACACTACAGGCTACACCTTC
16,TRBV9,NA,TRBJ1-1,NA,CASSVLGGGRGTEAFF,TGTGCCAGCAGCGTGTTGGGGGGAGGAAGAGGCACTGAAGCTTTCTTT
15,TRBV2,once,TRBJ2-1,NA,CASTPTGEGGNEQFF,TGTGCCAGCACCCCGACAGGGGAGGGGGGCAATGAGCAGTTCTTC